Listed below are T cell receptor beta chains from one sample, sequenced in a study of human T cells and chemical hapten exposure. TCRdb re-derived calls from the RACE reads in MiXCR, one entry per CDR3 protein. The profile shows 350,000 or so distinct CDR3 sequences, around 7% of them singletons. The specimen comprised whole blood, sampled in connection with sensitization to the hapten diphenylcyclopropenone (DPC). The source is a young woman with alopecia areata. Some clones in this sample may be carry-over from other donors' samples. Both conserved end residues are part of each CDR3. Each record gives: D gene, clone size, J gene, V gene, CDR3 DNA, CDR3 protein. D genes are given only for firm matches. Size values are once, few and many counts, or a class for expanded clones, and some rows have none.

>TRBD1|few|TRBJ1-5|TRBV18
TGTGCCAGCTCACCAGCACAGGGGGGTGGTCAGCCCCAGCATTTT
CASSPAQGGGQPQHF
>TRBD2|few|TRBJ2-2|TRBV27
TGTGCCAGCAGTCGGGAGGCGCTAGCGGCGAACACCGGGGAGCTGTTTTTT
CASSREALAANTGELFF
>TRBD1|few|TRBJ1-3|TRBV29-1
TGCAGCGTTTTGACAGGGACTGGAAACACCATATATTTT
CSVLTGTGNTIYF
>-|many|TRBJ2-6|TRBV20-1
TGCAGTGCCCCAGGGGTATCTGGGGCCAACGTCCTGACTTTC
CSAPGVSGANVLTF
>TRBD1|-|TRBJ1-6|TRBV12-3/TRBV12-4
TGTGCCAGCAAGGGGGGACAGCGCAGTAATTCACCCCTCCACTTT
CASKGGQRSNSPLHF
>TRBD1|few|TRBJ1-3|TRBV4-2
TGTGCCAGCAGCCAGGGGACAGGTGCGGACACCATATATTTT
CASSQGTGADTIYF
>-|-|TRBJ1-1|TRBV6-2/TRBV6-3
TGTGCCAGCAGTTACGGGGATTGGCTCACTGAAGCTTTCTTT
CASSYGDWLTEAFF
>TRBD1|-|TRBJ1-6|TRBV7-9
TGTGCCAGCAGCTTAGTTTGGACAGGGGATTCACCCCTCCACTTT
CASSLVWTGDSPLHF
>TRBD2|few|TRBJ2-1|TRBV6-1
TGTGCCAGCAGTTCCCGGGGAGCGGGGGCCAACAATGAGCAGTTCTTC
CASSSRGAGANNEQFF
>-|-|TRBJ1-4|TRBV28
TGTGCCAGCGGGGGCCGGAGAGAAAAACTGTTTTTT
CASGGRREKLFF
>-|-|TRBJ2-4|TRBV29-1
TGCAGCGTGGGCGTAGGACAGACCCAAGCCAAAAACATTCAGTACTTC
CSVGVGQTQAKNIQYF
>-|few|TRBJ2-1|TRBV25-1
TGTGCCAGCAATGAGGCTCGTTTTCCTGATTATGAGCAGTTCTTC
CASNEARFPDYEQFF
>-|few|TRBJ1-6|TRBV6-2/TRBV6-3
TGTGCCAGTTCCGCGGGGGACGGATCACCCCTCCACTTT
CASSAGDGSPLHF
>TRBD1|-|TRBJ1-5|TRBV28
TGTGCCAGCAGTCTTCAGGGGGGGGTTCGCAATCAGCCCCAGCATTTT
CASSLQGGVRNQPQHF
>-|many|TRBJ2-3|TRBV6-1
TGTGCCAGCAGTGAAGGGGGTTTTAGAGATACGCAGTATTTT
CASSEGGFRDTQYF
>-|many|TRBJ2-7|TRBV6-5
TGTGCCAGCAGTCGCGGGGACTACGAGCAGTACTTC
CASSRGDYEQYF
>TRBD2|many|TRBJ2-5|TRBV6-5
TGTGCCAGCAGTTACGAGGCGGGGGAAAAGAGGTTTACCCAGTACTTC
CASSYEAGEKRFTQYF
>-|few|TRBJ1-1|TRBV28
TGTGCCAGCAGTTTAATGTGGAACACTGAAGCTTTCTTT
CASSLMWNTEAFF
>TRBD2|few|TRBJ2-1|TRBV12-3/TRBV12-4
TGTGCCAGCACCCCCTGGGGACTAGTCGGCAATGAGCAGTTCTTC
CASTPWGLVGNEQFF
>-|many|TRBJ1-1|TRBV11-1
TGTGCCAGCAGCTCCCCGCCAAGAACTGAAGCTTTCTTT
CASSSPPRTEAFF
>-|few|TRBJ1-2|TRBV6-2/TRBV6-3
TGTGCCAGCCACGGGACGGAGTACTATGGCTACACCTTC
CASHGTEYYGYTF
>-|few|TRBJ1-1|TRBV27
TGTGCCAGCAGTCCTCGGGGGCGGCCGGGGACTGAAGCTTTCTTT
CASSPRGRPGTEAFF
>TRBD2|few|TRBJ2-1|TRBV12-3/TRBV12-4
TGTGCCAGCAGCCCTAGGGAGCTAGCGGGCCCCAATGAGCAGTTCTTC
CASSPRELAGPNEQFF
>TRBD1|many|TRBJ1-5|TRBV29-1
TGCAGCGTCGTCCTGACAGGGGCCGGCAATCAGCCCCAGCATTTT
CSVVLTGAGNQPQHF
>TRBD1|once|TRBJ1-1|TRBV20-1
TGCAGTGCTAGAGATACAGGGGGCACTGAAGCTTTCTTT
CSARDTGGTEAFF
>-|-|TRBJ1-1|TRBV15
TGTGCCACCAGCAGAGATAGGGTGCGAGGAACTGAAGCTTTCTTT
CATSRDRVRGTEAFF
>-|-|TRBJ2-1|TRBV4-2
TGTGCCAGCAGCCAGATGGATTCTCTACCTAATGAGCAGTTCTTC
CASSQMDSLPNEQFF
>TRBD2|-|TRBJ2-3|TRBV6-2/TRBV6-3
TGTGCCAGCAGTTACTCTGCTAGCGGTACGAACACAGATACGCAGTATTTT
CASSYSASGTNTDTQYF
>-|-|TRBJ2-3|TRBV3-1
TGTGCCAGCAGCGCTCAAGATACGCAGTATTTT
CASSAQDTQYF
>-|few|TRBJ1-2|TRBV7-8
TGTGCCAGCAGCTTAGCGCTCTTGTCGGGCAGGGCCTATGGCTACACCTTC
CASSLALLSGRAYGYTF
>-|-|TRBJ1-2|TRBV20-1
TGCAGTGCTAGTGGGTCCTCAAACTATGGCTACACCTTC
CSASGSSNYGYTF
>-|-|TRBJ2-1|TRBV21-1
TGTGCCAGCAGCAAACGCCCAGGGGAGGGTTCCCATGAGCAGTTCTTC
CASSKRPGEGSHEQFF
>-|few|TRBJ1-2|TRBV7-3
TGTGCCAGCAGCTTCGACAGCAACTATGGCTACACCTTC
CASSFDSNYGYTF
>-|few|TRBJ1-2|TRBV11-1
TGTGCCAGCAGCTTAGTTTCGGGGGATAGCGGCTACACCTTC
CASSLVSGDSGYTF
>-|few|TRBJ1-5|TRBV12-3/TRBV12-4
TGTGCCAGCAGTCAGCGGGTAAATCAGCCCCAGCATTTT
CASSQRVNQPQHF
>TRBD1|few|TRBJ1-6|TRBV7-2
TGTGCCAGCAGCTCCCCAGGGGGGGAGATGATGCCCCTCCACTTT
CASSSPGGEMMPLHF
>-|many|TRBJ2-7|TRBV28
TGTGCCAGCACCTTAACCAGGCCCTACGAGCAGTACTTC
CASTLTRPYEQYF
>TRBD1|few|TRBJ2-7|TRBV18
TGTGCCAGCTCACCCGTGGCAGACAGGGCGTACGAGCAGTACTTC
CASSPVADRAYEQYF
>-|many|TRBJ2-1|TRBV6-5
TGTGCCAGCAGTTACGTCCAGGGAATAATTAGTGAGCAGTTCTTC
CASSYVQGIISEQFF